What follows are 25 T cell receptor beta chains derived from one specimen sequenced in a study of regulatory T cells in long-lasting Graves disease. HTBI primers from iRepertoire and Arm-PCR of CDR3 regions yielded the TCR beta libraries. TCRdb reprocessed the multiplex PCR reads with MiXCR, giving one entry per CDR3 protein. Of about half a million distinct CDR3 sequences listed, approximately 22% are singletons. Time point meaning: persistent/refractory GD, antithyroid drugs over 5 years with positive TRAb. Generation of the TCR library employed RNA extracted from PBMCs. Sequences were derived from peripheral blood mononuclear cells (PBMCs), sampled when the disease was refractory, from a patient treated with antithyroid drugs. These receptors came from a female donor with Graves disease.

The gene calls are TRBV5-1 and TRBJ2-2; no clear D gene. The V and J ends lost 2 bases and 8 bases respectively, with 10 bases between them. The CDR3 is made up of 13 amino acids. Germline CDR1 reads SGHRS; CDR2 reads YFSETQ. CDR3 protein: CASSFPPRGELFF. In nucleotides, the CDR3 is TGCGCCAGCAGCTTCCCCCCAAGGGGGGAGCTGTTTTTT.

This clonotype has a count of ten or more. The chain couples TRBV7-2 to TRBJ2-7, with a possible D match to TRBD1 (6 bases). The CDR3 is 14 residues long. Trimming shortened V by 5 bases and J by 3 bases, and 14 bases separated the two germline ends. Germline V gene data show CDR1 as SGHTA and CDR2 as FQGNSA. This CDR3 reads CASSPNTGNYEQYF. In nucleotides, the CDR3 is TGTGCCAGCAGCCCCAATACAGGGAACTACGAGCAGTACTTC.

The gene calls are TRBV19 and TRBJ1-5; D may be TRBD1 (5 bases). Germline V gene data show CDR1 as LNHDA and CDR2 as SQIVND (reference sequence). V shed 1 base and J shed 4 bases, with 14 bases lying between them. The CDR3 runs 16 residues. CDR3 sequence (DNA): TGTGCCAGTAGTATAGGCCGTGACAGCCTTAATCAGCCCCAGCATTTT. It specifies CASSIGRDSLNQPQHF.

This chain links TRBV28 with TRBJ2-1, with 7 bases identical to TRBD1. The CDR3 is 15 amino acids. V shed 5 bases and J 6 bases; nucleotides not matched to a gene: 10. The germline V gene has CDR1 MDHEN and CDR2 SYDVKM. CDR3 protein: CASSPDRTPCNEQFF. In nucleotides, the CDR3 is TGTGCCAGCAGTCCGGACAGGACCCCCTGCAATGAGCAGTTCTTC. Using reference TRBV28 and TRBJ2-1 for the parts outside the CDR3, the full variable domain is DVKVTQSSRYLVKRTGEKVFLECVQDMDHENMFWYRQDPGLGLRLIYFSYDVKMKEKGDIPEGYSVSREKKERFSLILESASTNQTSMYLCASSPDRTPCNEQFFGPGTRLTVL.

There are many counts of this clonotype. The V gene is TRBV15, the J gene TRBJ2-5; D tentatively reads TRBD1 or TRBD2 (6 bases each). V lost 2 bases, J lost 5 bases, and 15 bases lay in between. This CDR3 has 15 residues. Germline CDR1 and CDR2: LNHNV and YYDKDF (reference sequence). CDR3 amino acids: CATSRRGPYNETQYF. The DNA for the CDR3 is TGTGCCACCAGCAGACGGGGGCCATACAACGAGACCCAGTACTTC. Full variable domain (rest looked up from reference TRBV15 and TRBJ2-5): DAMVIQNPRYQVTQFGKPVTLSCSQTLNHNVMYWYQQKSSQAPKLLFHYYDKDFNNEADTPDNFQSRRPNTSFCFLDIRSPGLGDTAMYLCATSRRGPYNETQYFGPGTRLLVL.

The chain couples TRBV6-5 to TRBJ2-6, with a tentative D call TRBD1 (5 bases). Germline CDR1 and CDR2: MNHEY and SVGAGI. Between the trimmed V and J ends, which lost 2 bases and 0 bases, there was a span of 11 bases. The CDR3 contains 17 residues. In nucleotides, the CDR3 is TGTGCCAGCAGTTACACCCGACAGAGCTCTGGGGCCAACGTCCTGACTTTC. Translating it yields CASSYTRQSSGANVLTF.

Concerning this clonotype itself: This may arise from a read error, as a much more abundant clone is one base away. This rearrangement joins TRBV12-3 or TRBV12-4 to TRBJ1-1, with TRBD1 as a possible D gene (6 bases). The CDR3 has 14 amino acids. The CDR3 here is CASSPTGTDTEASF. CDR3 nucleotides: TGTGCCAGCAGCCCCACAGGGACGGACACTGAAGCTTCCTTT.

A remark on this clonotype: Given a much more abundant clone one base away, this may be a read error. The chain recombines TRBV7-2 with TRBJ1-2; D might be TRBD1 (6 bases). The CDR3 is 15 amino acids. Germline CDR1 is SGHTA and CDR2 is FQGNSA. V was pared by 1 base and J by 7 bases, with 16 bases between. The DNA for the CDR3 is TGTGCCAGCAGCTTAGAGCTCCGGGACAATGGTGGCTACACCTTC. It translates to CASSLELRDNGGYTF.

In its sample, this clonotype was seen many times. The chain is built from TRBV19 and TRBJ1-5; 8 bases agree with TRBD1. The CDR3 sequence is 15 residues long. In germline, CDR1 is LNHDA, CDR2 SQIVND (reference sequence). V lost 7 bases to trimming and J lost 4 bases; unmatched junction nucleotides: 9. The CDR3 here is CASNGRRQGNQPQHF. CDR3 DNA: TGTGCCAGTAACGGGCGGAGACAGGGGAATCAGCCCCAGCATTTT. Full variable domain (rest looked up from reference TRBV19 and TRBJ1-5): DGGITQSPKYLFRKEGQNVTLSCEQNLNHDAMYWYRQDPGQGLRLIYYSQIVNDFQKGDIAEGYSVSREKKESFPLTVTSAQKNPTAFYLCASNGRRQGNQPQHFGDGTRLSIL.

The chain carries TRBV20-1 and TRBJ1-5; 7 bases map to TRBD1. Germline CDR1 reads DFQATT; CDR2 reads SNEGSKA (reference sequence). With V trimmed by 0 bases and J by 10 bases, 9 bases remained unmatched. CDR3 length: 14 residues. The CDR3, as DNA: TGCAGTGCTAGAGATGTTCTAAACAGGGGTCCCCAGCATTTT. Translated, it gives CSARDVLNRGPQHF.

The chain employs TRBV18 and TRBJ2-7; D is possibly TRBD1 (6 bases). CDR1 and CDR2 (germline): KGHSH, LQKENI. This CDR3 is 16 amino acids long. With 2 bases removed from V and 5 bases from J, the gap between germline ends came to 19 bases. CDR3 amino acids: CASSPAQGGPRDEQYF. In DNA, the CDR3 is TGTGCCAGCTCACCAGCACAGGGTGGTCCTAGGGACGAGCAGTACTTC.

The chain employs TRBV7-6 and TRBJ1-4; a possible D gene is TRBD1 (5 bases). V was clipped by 5 bases and J by 7 bases, with 11 bases between them. The CDR3 is 13 amino acids. The germline V gene has CDR1 SGHVS and CDR2 FNYEAQ. This CDR3 reads CASSLGTFEKLFF. The CDR3 DNA sequence: TGTGCCAGCAGCCTTGGGACTTTTGAAAAACTGTTTTTT.

A note on this clonotype: Being one base from a much bigger clone, this may be a read error. V usage is TRBV12-3 or TRBV12-4 and J usage is TRBJ1-2; D is undetermined. Between the trimmed V and J ends, which lost 5 bases and 4 bases, there was a span of 20 bases. The CDR3 has 16 residues. This CDR3 reads CASSPYDLTQSYGYTF. The CDR3 DNA is TGTGCCAGCAGTCCCTACGACCTTACTCAAAGCTATGGCTACACCTTC.

This clonotype was counted a few times. This chain links TRBV30 with TRBJ1-6; unclear D gene. V was clipped by 4 bases and J by 8 bases, with 6 bases between them. CDR1 is GTSNPN, CDR2 SVGIG, per germline (reference sequence). This CDR3 region has 11 residues. The CDR3 reads CAWTVDSPLHF. The CDR3 nucleotides read TGTGCCTGGACAGTCGATTCACCCCTCCACTTT.

This clonotype was found many times. The rearrangement links TRBV7-2 to TRBJ2-7; D remains ambiguous. The V gene lost 2 bases and the J gene lost 2 bases, with 10 bases spanning the gap. The CDR3 is 14 residues long. Germline V gene lookup returns CDR1 SGHTA and CDR2 FQGNSA. DNA of the CDR3: TGTGCCAGCAGCTTACGTCGATCCCCCTACGAGCAGTACTTC. It yields the protein CASSLRRSPYEQYF.

The chain has TRBV28 and TRBJ2-2, with TRBD2 as a possible D gene (5 bases). Trimming removed 5 bases from V and 2 bases from J, with 15 bases in between. Germline-derived CDR1 and CDR2 are MDHEN and SYDVKM. CDR3 length: 16 residues. DNA for the CDR3: TGTGCCAGCAGTCCACTCCCGGGAAAAAACACCGGGGAGCTGTTTTTT. It encodes CASSPLPGKNTGELFF.

This clonotype was found a few times. The gene calls are TRBV12-3 or TRBV12-4 and TRBJ2-7, with 11 bases that match TRBD1. V lost 7 bases, J lost 4 bases, and 6 bases stayed unmatched. CDR3 length: 14 amino acids. CDR3: CASKRTGGVYEQYF. The DNA for the CDR3 is TGTGCCAGCAAAAGGACAGGGGGCGTATACGAGCAGTACTTC.

This clonotype occurred many times. CDR3 in DNA: TGCAGTGCCAAAGGACAGAACTCTTATGGCTACACCTTC. It encodes CSAKGQNSYGYTF. The chain recombines TRBV20-1 with TRBJ1-2; possibly TRBD1 for D (6 bases). The CDR3 consists of 13 residues. CDR1 DFQATT and CDR2 SNEGSKA come from the germline V gene (reference sequence). Trimming left V 6 bases short and J 5 bases short, with 16 bases between.

V usage is TRBV20-1 and J usage is TRBJ1-5; a weak D match, TRBD1 (6 bases). V was pared by 6 bases and J by 2 bases, with 11 bases between. The CDR3 has 13 residues. Germline V gene sequence: CDR1 DFQATT, CDR2 SNEGSKA (reference sequence). The CDR3 is CSALDSRNQPQHF. The CDR3 DNA reads as TGCAGTGCCCTGGACAGTCGCAATCAGCCCCAGCATTTT.

The rearrangement links TRBV28 to TRBJ1-2; 9 nucleotides agree with TRBD1. This CDR3 is 15 amino acids long. With V trimmed by 7 bases and J by 3 bases, 9 bases remained unmatched. CDR1 and CDR2 from the germline V gene are MDHEN and SYDVKM. CDR3 residues: CASNRSGTGYYGYTF. CDR3 DNA: TGTGCCAGCAACCGATCCGGGACAGGGTACTATGGCTACACCTTC.

This chain joins TRBV7-2 and TRBJ1-1; D is unclear. V was pared by 11 bases and J by 1 base, with 11 bases between. Germline V gene sequence: CDR1 SGHTA, CDR2 FQGNSA. The CDR3 extends over 12 amino acids. The CDR3 DNA is TGTGCCGGCGGCGCGGCGAACACTGAAGCTTTCTTT. Amino acids: CAGGAANTEAFF.

This sequence joins TRBV4-2 and TRBJ2-5; D gene ambiguous. This CDR3 is 15 amino acids long. Trimming stripped 1 base from V and 3 bases from J, with 12 bases between. Germline CDR1 and CDR2: LGHNA and YNFKEQ. CDR3 protein: CASSQVDGDKETQYF. The CDR3, as DNA: TGTGCCAGCAGCCAAGTGGACGGTGATAAAGAGACCCAGTACTTC.

This chain links TRBV5-6 with TRBJ1-2; the match to TRBD1 covers 8 bases. V shed 4 bases, J shed 6 bases, and the junction held 5 bases outside the gene matches. Germline values: CDR1 SGHDT, CDR2 YYEEEE. The CDR3 loop spans 13 amino acids. As DNA, the CDR3 is TGTGCCAGCAGCCCAGGGGGCTTTAATGGCTACACCTTC. It specifies CASSPGGFNGYTF.

This clonotype was counted ten times or more. The rearrangement joins TRBV2 to TRBJ2-7; TRBD1 aligns across 9 bases. This CDR3 is built from 13 residues. From germline, CDR1 is SNHLY and CDR2 FYNNEI. J was trimmed by 3 bases and V by 6 bases; bases with no gene match: 3. DNA of the CDR3: TGTGCCAGCAGGCTGGGACAGGGCTACGAGCAGTACTTC. Its translation: CASRLGQGYEQYF.

This clonotype has a single count. The V call is TRBV12-3 or TRBV12-4, the J call TRBJ1-6; no clear D gene. The ends were cut back, 3 bases at V and 7 bases at J, with 7 bases in the middle. The CDR3 runs 13 residues. CDR3: CASSFQGNSPLHF. DNA of the CDR3: TGTGCCAGCAGTTTTCAAGGAAATTCACCCCTCCACTTT.